One sample yielded the 26 T cell receptor beta chains listed below, sequenced in a study of cytomegalovirus exposure and HLA in healthy donors. Generated by immunoSEQ multiplex PCR, the TCRdb table keeps only in-frame clones and is missing some. The repertoire includes 130,000 or so clones, just under 90% of them detected once, and approximately 3.3% sits in the top ten. Sequencing was carried out using PBMCs. These receptors originate from a young man in good health and CMV-seronegative.

The gene calls are TRBV19 and TRBJ1-1; unclear D gene. Trimming cost V 3 bases and J 4 bases, with 9 bases left between them. The germline CDR1 and CDR2 sequences are LNHDA and SQIVND (reference sequence). This CDR3 has 13 residues. The CDR3 nucleotides are TGTGCCAGTAGTATGGAGGGAGGCACTGAAGCTTTCTTT. Protein sequence: CASSMEGGTEAFF.

The chain employs TRBV18 and TRBJ2-3, with D tentatively TRBD2 (5 bases). This CDR3 has 16 amino acids. The germline gives CDR1 KGHSH, CDR2 LQKENI. Trimming removed 2 bases from V and 0 bases from J, with 12 bases in between. CDR3 sequence (DNA): TGTGCCAGCTCACCAGGGCAGAGGACTAGCACAGATACGCAGTATTTT. The encoded protein is CASSPGQRTSTDTQYF.

There are a few counts of this clone. The genes are TRBV10-3 and TRBJ1-1, with TRBD1 matching 9 bases. Per germline, CDR1 ENHRY and CDR2 SYGVKD. Trimming took 6 bases from V and 6 from J; bases not matched to a gene: 5. The CDR3 sequence is 13 residues long. For the CDR3, the DNA is TGTGCCATCAGGGAAGGGACAGGGCCTGAAGCTTTCTTT. Translating it yields CAIREGTGPEAFF.

This chain connects TRBV2 to TRBJ2-2, with D perhaps TRBD2 (6 bases). CDR3 length: 14 residues. Germline-derived CDR1 and CDR2 are SNHLY and FYNNEI. V lost 0 bases and J 7 bases, leaving 9 bases between the germline ends. CDR3 sequence: CASSEAEGHGELFF. The CDR3 DNA reads as TGTGCCAGCAGTGAAGCGGAGGGTCACGGGGAGCTGTTTTTT.

The chain has TRBV5-1 and TRBJ1-1; weak D call: TRBD1 (5 bases). This CDR3 comprises 15 residues. Trimming left V 6 bases short and J 4 bases short, with 19 bases between. Germline loops: CDR1 SGHRS, CDR2 YFSETQ. The CDR3 DNA reads as TGCGCCAGCACCAATCAGCGACAGTCGGGCACTGAAGCTTTCTTT. As protein: CASTNQRQSGTEAFF.

The rearrangement links TRBV28 to TRBJ1-5, with 9 nucleotides matching TRBD1. Germline CDR1 MDHEN, CDR2 SYDVKM. This CDR3 comprises 12 residues. V was clipped by 6 bases and J by 9 bases; unmatched bases: 3. CDR3 DNA: TGTGCCAGCAGAGGACAGGGGCGGCCCCAGCATTTT. This encodes CASRGQGRPQHF.

The chain couples TRBV28 to TRBJ2-5, with 15 bases aligning to TRBD2. CDR3 size: 18 residues. Trimming removed 4 bases from V and 2 bases from J; junction bases left unmatched: 8. Per germline, CDR1 MDHEN and CDR2 SYDVKM. CDR3 amino acids: CASSSPGLAGGPQETQYF. In DNA form, the CDR3 reads TGTGCCAGCAGTTCACCGGGACTAGCGGGGGGCCCACAAGAGACCCAGTACTTC.

This clone appeared a single time. This sequence joins TRBV6-1 and TRBJ2-5; D possibly corresponds to TRBD1 (6 bases). The CDR3 is made up of 15 amino acids. Trimming stripped 5 bases from V and 4 bases from J, with 17 bases between. Germline assignment: CDR1 MNHNS and CDR2 SASEGT. The CDR3 DNA sequence: TGTGCCAGCAGTCGAATGGGGGCTCAGGGAGAGACCCAGTACTTC. Its translation: CASSRMGAQGETQYF.

The rearrangement links TRBV2 to TRBJ2-5; weak D call: TRBD2 (5 bases). The length of the CDR3 is 11 residues. Deletions cut 8 bases from V and 1 base from J, with 5 bases between. The germline V gene has CDR1 SNHLY and CDR2 FYNNEI. CDR3 nucleotide sequence: TGTGCCAGCGAGGGCCAAGAGACCCAGTACTTC. Amino acid sequence: CASEGQETQYF.

This clone was picked up one time. V and J are TRBV19 and TRBJ1-5, with unresolved D. This CDR3 is 17 amino acids long. The V gene's germline CDR1 is LNHDA and CDR2 SQIVND (reference sequence). V was cut by 0 bases and J by 5 bases, with 17 bases left in between. The CDR3 loop reads CASSIDRASGQDQPQHF. The CDR3 DNA is TGTGCCAGTAGTATAGATCGTGCTTCAGGTCAAGATCAGCCCCAGCATTTT.

The chain is built from TRBV11-2 and TRBJ1-1, with D possibly TRBD1 on 6 matching bases. This CDR3 spans 16 amino acids. In germline, CDR1 is SGHAT, CDR2 FQNNGV. The V end was cut by 2 bases, the J end by 6 bases, with 19 bases between. The CDR3 DNA reads TGTGCCAGCAGCTTAATCCGGGGTCGCGGGGGCGCTGAAGCTTTCTTT. It is translated as CASSLIRGRGGAEAFF.

V gene TRBV6-5 combines with J gene TRBJ2-1; the D gene is possibly TRBD1 (5 bases). CDR1 is MNHEY and CDR2 is SVGAGI in the germline V gene. The V and J ends lost 2 bases and 4 bases respectively, with 9 bases between them. The CDR3 loop spans 14 amino acids. CDR3: CASSYRQGYNEQFF. The CDR3, as DNA: TGTGCCAGCAGTTACCGGCAGGGTTACAATGAGCAGTTCTTC.

The V call is TRBV5-4, the J call TRBJ2-1; D is perhaps TRBD2 (6 bases). Germline lookup yields CDR1 SGHNT and CDR2 YYREEE (reference sequence). Trimming left V 5 bases short and J 9 bases short, with 9 bases between. The CDR3 length is 11 residues. CDR3 protein: CASSPGLEQFF. CDR3 bases: TGTGCCAGCAGTCCGGGACTTGAGCAGTTCTTC. Drawing the rest from reference TRBV5-4 and TRBJ2-1, the complete variable domain is ETGVTQSPTHLIKTRGQQVTLRCSSQSGHNTVSWYQQALGQGPQFIFQYYREEENGRGNFPPRFSGLQFPNYSSELNVNALELDDSALYLCASSPGLEQFFGPGTRLTVL.

The rearrangement uses TRBV5-1 and TRBJ1-1; 8 nucleotides match TRBD1. Germline V CDR1 and CDR2: SGHRS, YFSETQ. The CDR3 length is 14 residues. V lost 7 bases, J lost 4 bases, and 9 bases stayed unmatched. DNA of the CDR3: TGCGCCAGCGCAGGGGGCGCGGGAAGCACTGAAGCTTTCTTT. Amino acids: CASAGGAGSTEAFF.

The gene calls are TRBV7-9 and TRBJ1-2; 7 bases align to TRBD1. Unmatched junction bases numbered 6, after V lost 7 bases and J lost 4 bases. Germline lookup yields CDR1 SEHNR and CDR2 FQNEAQ (reference sequence). This CDR3 is 13 amino acids long. CDR3 sequence (DNA): TGTGCCAGCACCGAGGGACAGCTCTATGGCTACACCTTC. Protein sequence: CASTEGQLYGYTF.

The CDR3 protein is CASSVAGTANTGELFF. CDR3 DNA sequence: TGTGCCAGCTCCGTGGCCGGGACAGCTAACACCGGGGAGCTGTTTTTT. The J gene is TRBJ2-2, the V gene TRBV18, with 7 bases that match TRBD1. CDR3 size: 16 residues. V gave up 6 bases and J gave up 2 bases; unmatched junction bases: 9. Germline V CDR1 and CDR2: KGHSH, LQKENI.

The V call is TRBV28, the J call TRBJ2-7; 8 nucleotides line up with TRBD2. The germline gives CDR1 MDHEN, CDR2 SYDVKM. The CDR3 has 16 residues. V trimming: 5 bases; J trimming: 3 bases; junction bases outside the gene matches: 12. Here the CDR3 DNA reads TGTGCCAGCAGTCAGTCGGGAGGGCGGGGCCACTACGAGCAGTACTTC. The encoded protein is CASSQSGGRGHYEQYF.

The chain employs TRBV6-5 and TRBJ1-1; D uncertain. CDR3 size: 14 residues. Trimming pared 0 bases from V and 1 base from J, leaving 6 bases between. Germline assignment: CDR1 MNHEY and CDR2 SVGAGI. The CDR3 nucleotides read TGTGCCAGCAGTTACTCGGTCAGGAACACTGAAGCTTTCTTT. It yields the protein CASSYSVRNTEAFF.

This clone was found a few times. V and J are TRBV7-2 and TRBJ1-2; D might be TRBD1 (6 bases). This CDR3 comprises 14 residues. V lost 6 bases and J 7 bases, leaving 18 bases between the germline ends. Germline V gives CDR1 SGHTA, CDR2 FQGNSA. In nucleotides, the CDR3 is TGTGCCAGCAGGCTATCGGGGGGCTCGGGTGGCTACACCTTC. Translating it yields CASRLSGGSGGYTF. The full variable domain, rest sourced from reference TRBV7-2 and TRBJ1-2, is GAGVSQSPSNKVTEKGKDVELRCDPISGHTALYWYRQSLGQGLEFLIYFQGNSAPDKSGLPSDRFSAERTGGSVSTLTIQRTQQEDSAVYLCASRLSGGSGGYTFGSGTRLTVV.

The chain carries TRBV28 and TRBJ1-5, with D perhaps matching TRBD1 (5 bases). This CDR3 region has 16 residues. V was trimmed by 5 bases and J by 6 bases, leaving 20 bases between them. The germline CDR1 and CDR2 sequences are MDHEN and SYDVKM. CDR3: CASSGGGPGVLQPQHF. The DNA of the CDR3 is TGTGCCAGCAGTGGCGGCGGGCCGGGGGTCCTTCAGCCCCAGCATTTT.

This sequence joins TRBV28 and TRBJ2-7, with TRBD1 identical over 9 bases. Germline CDR1 and CDR2: MDHEN and SYDVKM. V shed 4 bases, J shed 6 bases, and the junction held 4 bases outside the gene matches. CDR3 size: 13 residues. For the CDR3, the DNA is TGTGCCAGCAGTTGGACAGGGGTGGTCGAGCAGTACTTC. It encodes CASSWTGVVEQYF.

The chain joins TRBV7-2 to TRBJ2-3; D may be TRBD1 (5 bases). Trimming shortened V by 6 bases and J by 2 bases, and 9 bases separated the two germline ends. CDR3 length: 13 residues. Per germline, CDR1 SGHTA and CDR2 FQGNSA. As DNA, the CDR3 is TGTGCCAGCAGTAGACAGTTCACAGATACGCAGTATTTT. Encoded protein: CASSRQFTDTQYF.

The gene calls are TRBV18 and TRBJ2-7, with D perhaps TRBD2 (6 bases). Trimming took off 6 bases at V and 3 bases at J, with 12 bases between the two ends. CDR3 length: 13 residues. Germline values: CDR1 KGHSH, CDR2 LQKENI. CDR3 in DNA: TGTGCCAGCTCTGCATATAGCGGCTACGAGCAGTACTTC. It translates to CASSAYSGYEQYF.

The V and J genes are TRBV6-1 and TRBJ1-1; D not certain. Germline CDR1 and CDR2: MNHNS and SASEGT. Trimming removed 0 bases at V and 1 base at J, with 9 bases between. This CDR3 region has 15 residues. The chain's CDR3 is CASSEALFSNTEAFF. The CDR3 DNA sequence: TGTGCCAGCAGTGAAGCCCTATTTTCGAACACTGAAGCTTTCTTT.

This clone is a singleton in its sample. The chain joins TRBV7-9 to TRBJ2-5; possible D gene TRBD2, 6 bases. Germline V gene data show CDR1 as SEHNR and CDR2 as FQNEAQ (reference sequence). V was shortened by 2 bases and J by 5 bases, with 9 bases between the two germline ends. This CDR3 has 13 amino acids. The CDR3 DNA sequence: TGTGCCAGCAGCTTAATGGAGGGGGAGACCCAGTACTTC. Protein sequence: CASSLMEGETQYF.

V usage is TRBV7-9 and J usage is TRBJ1-1; the match to TRBD1 covers 10 bases. Per the germline V gene, CDR1 is SEHNR and CDR2 is FQNEAQ (reference sequence). The CDR3 has 15 residues. V lost 4 bases, J lost 4 bases, and 6 bases stayed unmatched. The CDR3 sequence: CASSSPGQGITEAFF. The DNA for the CDR3 is TGTGCCAGCAGCTCACCGGGACAGGGGATCACTGAAGCTTTCTTT.